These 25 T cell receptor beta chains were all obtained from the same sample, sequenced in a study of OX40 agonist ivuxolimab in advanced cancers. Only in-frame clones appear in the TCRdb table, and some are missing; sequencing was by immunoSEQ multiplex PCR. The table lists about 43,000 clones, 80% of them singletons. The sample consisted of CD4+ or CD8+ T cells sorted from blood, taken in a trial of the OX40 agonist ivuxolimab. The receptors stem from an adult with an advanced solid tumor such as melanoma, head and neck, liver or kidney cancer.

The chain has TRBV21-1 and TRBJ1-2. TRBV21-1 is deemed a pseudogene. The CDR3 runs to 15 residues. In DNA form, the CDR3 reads TGTGCCAGCAAGTGGGGGGAAAGGGATAACTATGGCTACACCTTC. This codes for CASKWGERDNYGYTF.

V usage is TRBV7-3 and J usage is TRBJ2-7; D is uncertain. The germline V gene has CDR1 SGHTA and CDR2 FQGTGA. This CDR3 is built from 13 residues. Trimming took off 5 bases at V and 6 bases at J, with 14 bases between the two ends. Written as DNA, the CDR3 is TGTGCCAGCAGCCAAACCGGTATCGGCGAGCAGTACTTC. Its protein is CASSQTGIGEQYF.

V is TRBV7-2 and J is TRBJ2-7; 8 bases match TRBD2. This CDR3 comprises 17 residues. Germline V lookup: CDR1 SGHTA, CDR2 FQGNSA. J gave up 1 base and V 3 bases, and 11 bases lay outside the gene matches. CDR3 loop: CASSLASGTRSSYEQYF. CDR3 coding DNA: TGTGCCAGCAGCTTGGCCTCCGGGACTAGGTCTTCCTACGAGCAGTACTTC.

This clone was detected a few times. The CDR3 DNA reads TGTGCCAGCAGCTCCCAGTTTCGGAGGCCGCCTGGCCTCCCTGAGCAGTTCTTC. Translated: CASSSQFRRPPGLPEQFF. The genes are TRBV7-2 and TRBJ2-1; maybe TRBD2 (5 bases). The V end was cut by 4 bases, the J end by 9 bases, with 28 bases between. This CDR3 has 18 residues. The germline V gene has CDR1 SGHTA and CDR2 FQGNSA. Filled out from reference TRBV7-2 and TRBJ2-1, the complete variable domain reads GAGVSQSPSNKVTEKGKDVELRCDPISGHTALYWYRQSLGQGLEFLIYFQGNSAPDKSGLPSDRFSAERTGGSVSTLTIQRTQQEDSAVYLCASSSQFRRPPGLPEQFFGPGTRLTVL.

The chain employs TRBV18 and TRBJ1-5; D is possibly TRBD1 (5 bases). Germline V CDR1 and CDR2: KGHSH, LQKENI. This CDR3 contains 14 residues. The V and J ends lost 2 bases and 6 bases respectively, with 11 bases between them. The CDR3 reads CASSPMGETQPQHF. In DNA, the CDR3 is TGTGCCAGCTCACCAATGGGGGAAACTCAGCCCCAGCATTTT. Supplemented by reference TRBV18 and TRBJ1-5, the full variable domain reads NAGVMQNPRHLVRRRGQEARLRCSPMKGHSHVYWYRQLPEEGLKFMVYLQKENIIDESGMPKERFSAEFPKEGPSILRIQQVVRGDSAAYFCASSPMGETQPQHFGDGTRLSIL.

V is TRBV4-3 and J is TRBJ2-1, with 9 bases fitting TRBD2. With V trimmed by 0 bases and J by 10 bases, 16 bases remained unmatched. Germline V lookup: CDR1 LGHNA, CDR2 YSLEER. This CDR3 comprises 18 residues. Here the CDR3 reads CASSQEVGRRGGRSEQFF. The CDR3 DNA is TGCGCCAGCAGCCAAGAAGTCGGTCGGCGGGGGGGCCGAAGCGAGCAGTTCTTC.

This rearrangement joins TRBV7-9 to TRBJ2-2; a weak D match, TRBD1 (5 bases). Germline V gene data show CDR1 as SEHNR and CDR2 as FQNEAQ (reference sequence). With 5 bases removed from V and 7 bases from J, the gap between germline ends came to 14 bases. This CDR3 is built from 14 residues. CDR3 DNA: TGTGCCAGCAGCGCGCGACAGTTAGGCGGGGAGCTGTTTTTT. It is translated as CASSARQLGGELFF.

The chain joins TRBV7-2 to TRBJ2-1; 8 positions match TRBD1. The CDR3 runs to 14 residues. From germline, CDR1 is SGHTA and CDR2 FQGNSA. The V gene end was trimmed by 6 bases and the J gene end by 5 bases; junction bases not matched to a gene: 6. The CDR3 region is CASSPDRVNNEQFF. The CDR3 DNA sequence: TGTGCCAGCAGTCCGGACAGGGTCAACAATGAGCAGTTCTTC.

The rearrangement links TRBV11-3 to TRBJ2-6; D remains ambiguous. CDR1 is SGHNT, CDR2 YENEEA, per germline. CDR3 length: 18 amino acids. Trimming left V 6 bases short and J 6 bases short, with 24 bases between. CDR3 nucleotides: TGTGCCAGCAGATCTGGGATCGAGACCTGTGGAGAGGCCAACGTCCTGACTTTC. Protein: CASRSGIETCGEANVLTF.

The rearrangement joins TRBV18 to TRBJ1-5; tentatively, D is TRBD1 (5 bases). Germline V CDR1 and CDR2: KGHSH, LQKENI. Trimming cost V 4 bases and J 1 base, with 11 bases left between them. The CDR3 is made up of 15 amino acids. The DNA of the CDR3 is TGTGCCAGCTCACGGGGGGGTGAAAGCAATCAGCCCCAGCATTTT. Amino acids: CASSRGGESNQPQHF.

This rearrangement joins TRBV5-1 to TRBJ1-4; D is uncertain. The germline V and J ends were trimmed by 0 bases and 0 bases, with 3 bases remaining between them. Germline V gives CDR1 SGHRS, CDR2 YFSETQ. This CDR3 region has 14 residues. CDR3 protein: CASSLASTNEKLFF. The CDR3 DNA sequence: TGCGCCAGCAGCTTGGCCTCAACTAATGAAAAACTGTTTTTT.

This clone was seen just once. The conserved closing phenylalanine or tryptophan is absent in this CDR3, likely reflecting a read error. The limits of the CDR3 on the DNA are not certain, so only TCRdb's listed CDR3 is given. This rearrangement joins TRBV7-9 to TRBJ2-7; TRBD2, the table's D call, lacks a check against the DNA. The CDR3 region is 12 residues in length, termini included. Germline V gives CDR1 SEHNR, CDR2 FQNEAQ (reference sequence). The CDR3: CASSLNSGGISI.

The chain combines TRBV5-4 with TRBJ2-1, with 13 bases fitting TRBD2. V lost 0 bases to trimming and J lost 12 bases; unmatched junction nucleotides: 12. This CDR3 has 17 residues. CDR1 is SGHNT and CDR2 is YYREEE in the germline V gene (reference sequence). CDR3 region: CASSLGGTSGVSEGQFF. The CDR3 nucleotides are TGTGCCAGCAGCTTGGGAGGGACTAGCGGGGTCTCCGAGGGGCAGTTCTTC.

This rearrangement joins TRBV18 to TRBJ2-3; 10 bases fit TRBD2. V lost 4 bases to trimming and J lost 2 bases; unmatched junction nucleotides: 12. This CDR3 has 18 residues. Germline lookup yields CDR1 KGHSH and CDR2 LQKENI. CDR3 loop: CASSRNWASGGSTDTQYF. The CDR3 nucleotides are TGTGCCAGCTCACGCAATTGGGCTAGCGGGGGTTCCACAGATACGCAGTATTTT.

For the CDR3, the DNA is TGCAGCGTTTGGTGGGACACCGGGGAGCTGTTTTTT. This encodes CSVWWDTGELFF. The rearrangement joins TRBV29-1 to TRBJ2-2; no reliable D call. Trimming took 5 bases from V and 3 from J, leaving 7 bases between them. The CDR3 covers 12 residues. The germline gives CDR1 SQVTM, CDR2 ANQGSEA.

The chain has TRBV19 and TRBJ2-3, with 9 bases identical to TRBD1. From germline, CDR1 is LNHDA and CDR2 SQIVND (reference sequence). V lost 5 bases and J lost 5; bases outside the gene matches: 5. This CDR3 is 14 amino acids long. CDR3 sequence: CASSRQGGIDTQYF. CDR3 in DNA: TGTGCCAGTAGTCGACAGGGGGGCATAGATACGCAGTATTTT.

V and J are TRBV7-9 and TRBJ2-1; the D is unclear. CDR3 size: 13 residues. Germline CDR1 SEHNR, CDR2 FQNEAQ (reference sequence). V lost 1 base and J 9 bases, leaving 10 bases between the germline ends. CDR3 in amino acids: CASSLEQSGEQFF. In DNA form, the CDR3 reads TGTGCCAGCAGCTTAGAACAATCTGGTGAGCAGTTCTTC.

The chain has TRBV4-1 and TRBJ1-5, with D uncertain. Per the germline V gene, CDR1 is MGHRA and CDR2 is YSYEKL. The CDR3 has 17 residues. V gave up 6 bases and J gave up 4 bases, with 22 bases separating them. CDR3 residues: CASSTESFPPRNQPQHF. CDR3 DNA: TGCGCCAGCAGTACAGAGAGCTTCCCCCCACGGAATCAGCCCCAGCATTTT.

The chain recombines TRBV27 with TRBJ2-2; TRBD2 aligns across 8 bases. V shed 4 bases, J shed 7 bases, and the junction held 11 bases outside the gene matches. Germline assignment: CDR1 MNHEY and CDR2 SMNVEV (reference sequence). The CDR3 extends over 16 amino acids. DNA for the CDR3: TGTGCCAGCAGTTCCCCGGGACTAGAGGGCAACGGGGAGCTGTTTTTT. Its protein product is CASSSPGLEGNGELFF.

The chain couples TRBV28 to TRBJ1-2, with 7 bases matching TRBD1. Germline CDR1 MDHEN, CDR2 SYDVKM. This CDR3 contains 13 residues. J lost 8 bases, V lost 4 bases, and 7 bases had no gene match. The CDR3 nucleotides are TGTGCCAGCAGTTCGGGGACAGTACGGGGCTACACCTTC. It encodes CASSSGTVRGYTF.

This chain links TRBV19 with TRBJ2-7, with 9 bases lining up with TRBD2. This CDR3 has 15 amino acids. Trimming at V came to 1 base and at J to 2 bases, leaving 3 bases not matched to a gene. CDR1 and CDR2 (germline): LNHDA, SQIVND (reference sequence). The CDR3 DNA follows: TGTGCCAGTAGTATAGGAGCGGGAGGAGCCTACGAGCAGTACTTC. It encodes CASSIGAGGAYEQYF.

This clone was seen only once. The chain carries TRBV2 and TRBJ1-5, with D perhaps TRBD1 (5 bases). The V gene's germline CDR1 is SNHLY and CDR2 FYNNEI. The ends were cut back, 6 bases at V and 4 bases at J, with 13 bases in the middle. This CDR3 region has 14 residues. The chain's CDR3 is CASRKDIQNQPQHF. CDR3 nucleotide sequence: TGTGCCAGCAGGAAGGACATTCAAAATCAGCCCCAGCATTTT.

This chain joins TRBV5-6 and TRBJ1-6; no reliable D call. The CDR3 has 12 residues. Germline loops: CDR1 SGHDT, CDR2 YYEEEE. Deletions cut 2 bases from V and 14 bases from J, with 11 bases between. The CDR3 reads CASSFARGTLHF. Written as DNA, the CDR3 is TGTGCCAGCAGCTTCGCCCGAGGGACCCTCCACTTT.

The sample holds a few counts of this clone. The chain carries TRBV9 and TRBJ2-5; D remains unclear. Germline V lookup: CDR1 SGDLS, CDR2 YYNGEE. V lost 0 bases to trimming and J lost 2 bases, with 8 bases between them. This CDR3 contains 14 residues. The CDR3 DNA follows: TGTGCCAGCAGCGTAGAGGGTGCACAAGAGACCCAGTACTTC. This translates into CASSVEGAQETQYF.

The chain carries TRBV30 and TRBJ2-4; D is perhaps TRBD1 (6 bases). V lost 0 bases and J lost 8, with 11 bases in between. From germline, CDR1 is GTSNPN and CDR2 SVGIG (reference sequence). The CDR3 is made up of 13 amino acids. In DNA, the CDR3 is TGTGCCTGGAGTGTAAACAGGGTGGACATTCAGTACTTC. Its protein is CAWSVNRVDIQYF. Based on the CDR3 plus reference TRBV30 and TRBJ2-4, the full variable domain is SQTIHQWPATLVQPVGSPLSLECTVEGTSNPNLYWYRQAAGRGLQLLFYSVGIGQISSEVPQNLSASRPQDRQFILSSKKLLLSDSGFYLCAWSVNRVDIQYFGAGTRLSVL.